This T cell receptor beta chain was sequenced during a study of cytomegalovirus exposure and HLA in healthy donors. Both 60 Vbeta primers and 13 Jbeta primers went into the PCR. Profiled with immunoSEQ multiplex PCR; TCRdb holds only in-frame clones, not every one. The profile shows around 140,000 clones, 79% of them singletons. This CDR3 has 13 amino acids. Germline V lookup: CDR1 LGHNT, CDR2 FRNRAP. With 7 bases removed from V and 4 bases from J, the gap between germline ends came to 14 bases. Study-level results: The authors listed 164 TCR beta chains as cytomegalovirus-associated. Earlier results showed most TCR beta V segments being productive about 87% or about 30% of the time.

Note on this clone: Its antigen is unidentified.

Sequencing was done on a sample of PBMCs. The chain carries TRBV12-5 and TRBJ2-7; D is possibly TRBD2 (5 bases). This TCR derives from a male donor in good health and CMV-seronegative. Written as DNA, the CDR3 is TGTGCTAGTGTTGGTGAGGGTGCTTACGAGCAGTACTTC. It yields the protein CASVGEGAYEQYF.